This entry features one TCR beta chain sequence. The antigen remains unidentified. V was pared by 5 bases and J by 1 base, with 3 bases between. The CDR3 has 12 residues. Germline V gene data show CDR1 as SEHNR and CDR2 as FQNEAQ (reference sequence). This specimen belongs to a study of cytomegalovirus exposure and HLA in healthy donors. PCR amplification relied on 60 Vbeta primers (plus 13 Jbeta primers). This table comes from immunoSEQ multiplex PCR, and its TCRdb copy is limited to in-frame clones, with some not included. This table holds 200,000 to 250,000 clones, around 80% found once. Study-level results: Data from an earlier analysis indicated that most TCR beta V segments were productive either about 87% or about 30% of the time. The study flagged some 180 TCR beta chains as cytomegalovirus-associated. In a later analysis, across HLA loci, associated TCR counts were highest for DRB1, lowest for HLA-C. In a later analysis, approximately 18,000 TCR beta sequences were associated with HLA alleles at 0.05 false discovery rate.

The sequence derives from a man aged 30-40 years in good health and CMV-seronegative. Sequences were obtained from PBMCs. This chain uses TRBV7-9 with TRBJ1-5, with D hard to call. This CDR3 is CASSLSNQPQHF. The CDR3 DNA reads TGTGCCAGCAGCCTCAGCAATCAGCCCCAGCATTTT.